This TCR beta chain emerged from a study of human T cells and chemical hapten exposure. Study summary: Per-sample TCR yields varied mainly from small pooled library volume differences. Study-wide results and caveats: TCRs above 1 in 1000 frequency stayed constant with DPC sensitization.

The V end was cut by 3 bases, the J end by 6 bases, with 15 bases between. In germline, CDR1 is MNHEY, CDR2 SMNVEV (reference sequence). The CDR3 length is 14 residues. The time point is: healthy volunteer bleed at 6 weeks. Extraction yielded total RNA from whole blood (unfractionated). This clonotype appeared a few times. The antigen is not known. Within the library, unique molecular identifiers were attached to each individual cDNA molecule. From the RACE reads, TCRdb called clonotypes with MiXCR, one entry per CDR3 protein. The table includes some 65,000 distinct CDR3 sequences, about 6.5% detected once.

V usage is TRBV27 and J usage is TRBJ2-7; the D gene is possibly TRBD1 (6 bases). The sample was whole blood. The sequence derives from a female donor in good health. Some clones in this sample may be carry-over from other donors' samples. The CDR3 reads CASSFRGPAAEQYF. The CDR3 DNA reads as TGTGCCAGCAGTTTCAGGGGCCCTGCGGCCGAGCAGTACTTC.